This is a list of T cell receptor beta chains from one sample in a study of blood T cell repertoires in COVID-19. TCRdb's copy holds only in-frame clones and misses some; the assay was immunoSEQ multiplex PCR. The table shows 96,000 or so clones, with approximately 90% occurring only once. The specimen sequenced was peripheral blood. Receptors originate from a human donor with COVID-19, enrolled during active disease. The donor label of this sample is uncertain. The CDR3 runs from the conserved cysteine through the conserved F or W. The D gene is left open where the match is weak. Not every row has a clone size; where given, it reads once, few, many or a size class.

TRBV2	.	.	TRBJ2-4	CASGGIATNIQYF	TGTGCCAGCGGAGGGATTGCGACGAACATTCAGTACTTC
TRBV6-1	.	TRBD1	TRBJ2-7	CASSKEDGTVAYEQYF	TGTGCCAGCAGTAAAGAAGACGGGACAGTCGCCTACGAGCAGTACTTC
TRBV13	.	TRBD1	TRBJ1-1	CARRLGGPGGTEAFF	TGCGCCCGCCGCTTAGGGGGCCCGGGGGGGACTGAAGCTTTCTTT
TRBV6-5	.	TRBD1	TRBJ2-2	CASSLQGVFTGELFF	TGTGCCAGCAGCTTGCAGGGGGTTTTCACCGGGGAGCTGTTTTTT
TRBV5-1	.	.	TRBJ1-1	CASSLVGGRSTEAFF	TGCGCCAGCAGCTTGGTTGGGGGGAGGAGCACTGAAGCTTTCTTT
TRBV11-3	.	.	TRBJ2-7	CASSLVDGRREQYF	TGTGCCAGCAGCTTAGTGGACGGGAGACGCGAGCAGTACTTC
TRBV11-1	.	TRBD1	TRBJ1-2	CASSVDRAVLHGYTF	TGTGCCAGCAGCGTCGACAGGGCGGTATTGCATGGCTACACCTTC
TRBV2	.	.	TRBJ1-1	CASRQGPMNTEAFF	TGTGCCAGCAGACAGGGACCCATGAACACTGAAGCTTTCTTT
TRBV10-3	.	TRBD1	TRBJ1-2	CAISATGEDGYTF	TGTGCCATCAGTGCTACAGGGGAAGATGGCTACACCTTC
TRBV2	.	.	TRBJ2-1	CASRGAEEQFF	TGTGCCAGCAGGGGGGCAGAAGAGCAGTTCTTC
TRBV15	few	TRBD1	TRBJ2-5	CATSRDTGGKGWETQYF	TGTGCCACCAGCAGAGACACAGGGGGCAAGGGATGGGAGACCCAGTACTTC
TRBV7-2	.	.	TRBJ2-7	CASSLRGSYEQYF	TGTGCCAGCAGCTTAAGGGGGTCCTACGAGCAGTACTTC
TRBV3-1/TRBV3-2	.	.	TRBJ1-1	CASSPTGSGTEAFF	TGTGCCAGCAGCCCAACAGGGTCTGGCACTGAAGCTTTCTTT
TRBV6-5	once	.	TRBJ2-3	CATRWVGGTQYF	TGTGCCACCAGGTGGGTCGGCGGTACGCAGTATTTT
TRBV10-3	.	TRBD1	TRBJ2-7	CAIRGTGMFIEQYF	TGTGCCATCAGGGGGACAGGGATGTTTATAGAGCAGTACTTC
TRBV10-2	.	.	TRBJ2-3	CASAGVGGSTDTQYF	TGCGCCAGCGCCGGCGTCGGGGGTAGCACAGATACGCAGTATTTT
TRBV20-1	.	TRBD1	TRBJ1-5	CSASQGDQPQHF	TGCAGTGCTAGTCAGGGGGATCAGCCCCAGCATTTT
TRBV5-1	.	TRBD1	TRBJ2-3	CASGTVVQDTQYF	TGCGCCAGCGGGACAGTAGTTCAAGATACGCAGTATTTT
TRBV6-6	few	TRBD1	TRBJ2-5	CASSPRGQETQYF	TGTGCCAGCAGCCCCAGGGGGCAAGAGACCCAGTACTTC
TRBV25-1	.	.	TRBJ2-5	CASSDLGRETQYF	TGTGCCAGCAGTGATCTGGGGCGAGAGACCCAGTACTTC
TRBV4-2	.	.	TRBJ2-1	CASSQDLRNNNEQFF	TGTGCCAGCAGCCAAGATCTCAGGAACAACAATGAGCAGTTCTTC
TRBV5-1	.	.	TRBJ1-6	CASSLGTGTESPLHF	TGCGCCAGCAGCTTGGGAACAGGGACGGAATCACCCCTCCACTTT
TRBV5-1	.	.	TRBJ1-2	CASSMTELYGYTF	TGCGCCAGCAGCATGACAGAACTCTATGGCTACACCTTC
TRBV5-4	.	.	TRBJ2-2	CASSWDGQSNTGELFF	TGTGCCAGCAGCTGGGACGGACAGAGTAACACCGGGGAGCTGTTTTTT
TRBV11-3	.	.	TRBJ2-4	CASSFGGGLAKNIQYF	TGTGCCAGCAGCTTTGGGGGGGGCTTAGCCAAAAACATTCAGTACTTC
TRBV28	.	TRBD1	TRBJ1-5	CASSLWGGTGNHQPQHF	TGTGCCAGCAGTTTATGGGGCGGGACAGGGAACCATCAGCCCCAGCATTTT
TRBV2	.	.	TRBJ1-3	CASSEIGGTGNTIYF	TGTGCCAGCAGTGAAATAGGAGGGACTGGAAACACCATATATTTT
TRBV9	.	.	TRBJ2-5	CASSVGLGEETQYF	TGTGCCAGCAGCGTAGGTTTGGGAGAGGAGACCCAGTACTTC
TRBV3-1/TRBV3-2	.	.	TRBJ1-2	CASSLQGNGYTF	TGTGCCAGCAGCCTCCAGGGGAATGGCTACACCTTC
TRBV7-9	.	TRBD1	TRBJ2-7	CASRGDRGYEQYF	TGTGCCAGCAGGGGGGACAGGGGCTACGAGCAGTACTTC
TRBV2	.	TRBD2	TRBJ2-3	CASSDGLAAGLDTQYF	TGTGCCAGCAGTGACGGGCTAGCGGCCGGTTTGGATACGCAGTATTTT
TRBV4-2	.	.	TRBJ1-5	CASSRTDSNQPQHF	TGTGCCAGCAGCCGGACAGATAGCAATCAGCCCCAGCATTTT
TRBV5-3	.	TRBD1	TRBJ1-5	CARSLRQGKSNQPQHF	TGTGCCAGAAGCCTAAGACAGGGCAAGAGCAATCAGCCCCAGCATTTT
TRBV11-3	.	.	TRBJ2-5	CASSHGGTGLLKTQYF	TGTGCCAGCAGCCACGGGGGGACAGGCCTTTTGAAGACCCAGTACTTC
TRBV6-1	once	TRBD2	TRBJ2-1	CASSLPGGNEQFF	TGTGCCAGCAGTTTGCCCGGGGGGAATGAGCAGTTCTTC
TRBV3-1/TRBV3-2	.	TRBD2	TRBJ2-3	CASSPAGGTGDTQYF	TGTGCCAGCAGCCCGGCCGGGGGGACCGGGGATACGCAGTATTTT
TRBV10-3	.	.	TRBJ1-1	CAISETGGWAFF	TGTGCCATCAGTGAGACGGGGGGTTGGGCTTTCTTT
TRBV12-3/TRBV12-4	.	.	TRBJ2-5	CASSGARAETQYF	TGTGCCAGCAGTGGCGCCAGGGCAGAGACCCAGTACTTC
TRBV6-1	.	.	TRBJ1-4	CASSEAGGTNEKLFF	TGTGCCAGCAGTGAAGCCGGGGGAACTAATGAAAAACTGTTTTTT
TRBV5-1	.	.	TRBJ1-1	CASSLEGFGEAFF	TGCGCCAGCAGCTTGGAGGGGTTCGGTGAAGCTTTCTTT
TRBV28	.	.	TRBJ1-1	CASRTNLRGRTEAFF	TGTGCCAGCAGGACCAACCTCAGGGGCAGGACTGAAGCTTTCTTT
TRBV5-1	.	TRBD1	TRBJ1-2	CASSEPGTGTNYGYTF	TGCGCCAGCAGCGAACCCGGGACAGGAACTAACTATGGCTACACCTTC
TRBV2	.	.	TRBJ2-7	CASSELYEQYF	TGTGCCAGCAGTGAACTATACGAGCAGTACTTC
TRBV14	.	.	TRBJ2-7	CASSWTVYEQYF	TGTGCCAGCAGTTGGACAGTCTACGAGCAGTACTTC
TRBV4-2	.	.	TRBJ2-7	CASSHVSGVTYEQYF	TGTGCCAGCAGCCACGTATCGGGGGTAACCTACGAGCAGTACTTC
TRBV7-3	.	TRBD2	TRBJ2-7	CASSPHGGRAYEQYF	TGTGCCAGCAGCCCCCACGGGGGGAGGGCCTACGAGCAGTACTTC
TRBV6-1	.	TRBD1	TRBJ2-3	CASSDRGDSVKEYF	TGTGCCAGCAGTGACCGTGGGGACAGCGTTAAGGAGTATTTT
TRBV4-2	.	TRBD1	TRBJ2-1	CASSQASGQDYNEQFF	TGTGCCAGCAGCCAAGCATCGGGACAGGATTACAATGAGCAGTTCTTC